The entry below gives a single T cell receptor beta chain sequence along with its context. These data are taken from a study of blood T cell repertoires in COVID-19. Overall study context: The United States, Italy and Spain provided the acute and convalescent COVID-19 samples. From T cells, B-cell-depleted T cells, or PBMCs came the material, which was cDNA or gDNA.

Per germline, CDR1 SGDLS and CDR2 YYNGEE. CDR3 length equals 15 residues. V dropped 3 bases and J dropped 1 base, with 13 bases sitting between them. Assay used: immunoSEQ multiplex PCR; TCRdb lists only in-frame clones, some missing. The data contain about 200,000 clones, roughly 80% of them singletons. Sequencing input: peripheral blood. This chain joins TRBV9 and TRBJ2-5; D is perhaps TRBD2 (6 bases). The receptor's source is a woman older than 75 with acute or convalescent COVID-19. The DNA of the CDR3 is TGTGCCAGCAGCGACCTGGGGGGATCCCAAGAGACCCAGTACTTC. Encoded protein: CASSDLGGSQETQYF.